This T cell receptor (beta chain) is drawn from a study of T cell responses to AZD1222 COVID-19 vaccine. With respect to this clone: Its antigen is not identified.

Libraries were prepared by immunoSEQ multiplex PCR; TCRdb keeps only in-frame clonotypes and omits some of them. Here the sample spans 100,000 to 150,000 clones, more than 80% being singletons. The study, taken as a whole, reports: White British ancestry dominated among donors, who included more females, and clonal diversity was possibly underestimated. Increased Spike-specific TCR breadth and depth were observed after two AZD1222 doses. Vaccine-associated CD4 TCRs ranged over spike, dominating at 160-218 and 743-854.

Pooled samples include second doses given at about 4 or 12 weeks. Germline V gene sequence: CDR1 LNHDA, CDR2 SQIVND (reference sequence). This CDR3 contains 15 residues. V gave up 5 bases and J gave up 4 bases; unmatched junction bases: 6. The specimen comprised peripheral blood, sampled 28 days after the second AZD1222 dose. The chain is built from TRBV19 and TRBJ1-5; 9 bases line up with TRBD1. The sequence was obtained from an adult who received the AZD1222 COVID-19 vaccine. CDR3 sequence (DNA): TGTGCCAGTAGTGCGACAGGGGGGTGGAATCAGCCCCAGCATTTT. Its translation: CASSATGGWNQPQHF.